One sample yielded the 30 T cell receptor beta chains listed below, sequenced in a study of neoadjuvant anti-PD-1 for oral cavity cancer. Time point meaning: after neoadjuvant nivolumab, at surgical resection. Sequencing was performed with immunoSEQ multiplex PCR; in TCRdb, only in-frame clones are kept and a portion is missing. Of some 30,000 clones listed, around four fifths are singletons. This specimen consisted of PBMCs, obtained after nivolumab (anti-PD-1) treatment. These receptors were collected from a person aged 40 to 85 with oral cavity squamous cell carcinoma.

This clone was seen only a few times. The rearrangement uses TRBV25-1 and TRBJ1-2; perhaps TRBD1 as D (5 bases). Germline V lookup: CDR1 MGHDK, CDR2 SYGVNS. With 3 bases removed from V and 6 bases from J, the gap between germline ends came to 8 bases. The CDR3 is 12 residues long. The CDR3 protein is CASSEAGNGYTF. DNA of the CDR3: TGTGCCAGCAGTGAGGCAGGGAATGGCTACACCTTC.

The V call is TRBV18, the J call TRBJ1-3, with D perhaps TRBD1 (5 bases). Germline lookup yields CDR1 KGHSH and CDR2 LQKENI. V was pared by 3 bases and J by 0 bases, with 15 bases between. This CDR3 is 17 amino acids long. The CDR3 DNA sequence: TGTGCCAGCTCACCGGGCTTGACAGAGCTCTCTGGAAACACCATATATTTT. Protein: CASSPGLTELSGNTIYF.

V and J are TRBV7-2 and TRBJ1-4; 7 positions match TRBD1. Germline CDR1 SGHTA, CDR2 FQGNSA. The CDR3 contains 17 residues. The junction had 14 bases not matched to a gene; V was cut back by 3 bases and J by 7 bases. Here the CDR3 DNA reads TGTGCCAGCAGCTTCAGACTCCCGACAGGGAAAAGTGAAAAACTGTTTTTT. It translates to CASSFRLPTGKSEKLFF.

V is TRBV28 and J is TRBJ1-4, with D hard to call. Trimming left V 1 base short and J 13 bases short, with 10 bases between. Germline values: CDR1 MDHEN, CDR2 SYDVKM. The CDR3 consists of 12 residues. The chain's CDR3 is CASSLSGPTLFF. The CDR3 DNA sequence: TGTGCCAGCAGTTTATCAGGCCCCACACTGTTTTTT.

The gene calls are TRBV11-2 and TRBJ2-5; D unclear. Trimming left V 3 bases short and J 2 bases short, with 10 bases between. Germline assignment: CDR1 SGHAT and CDR2 FQNNGV. The CDR3 extends over 14 amino acids. CDR3 in amino acids: CASSFGRDQETQYF. CDR3 nucleotides: TGTGCCAGCAGCTTCGGCAGAGATCAAGAGACCCAGTACTTC.

The chain employs TRBV19 and TRBJ1-1; 7 bases are a match to TRBD1. Trimming cost V 5 bases and J 7 bases; bases outside gene matches: 7. The germline V gene has CDR1 LNHDA and CDR2 SQIVND (reference sequence). CDR3 length equals 13 residues. Written as DNA, the CDR3 is TGTGCCAGTAGTGTACAGGGGATGGGTGAAGCTTTCTTT. It codes for CASSVQGMGEAFF. Looking up the rest from reference TRBV19 and TRBJ1-1 gives the full variable domain: DGGITQSPKYLFRKEGQNVTLSCEQNLNHDAMYWYRQDPGQGLRLIYYSQIVNDFQKGDIAEGYSVSREKKESFPLTVTSAQKNPTAFYLCASSVQGMGEAFFGQGTRLTVV.

V and J are TRBV5-6 and TRBJ2-5; 8 positions match TRBD1. Per the germline V gene, CDR1 is SGHDT and CDR2 is YYEEEE. Trimming at V came to 3 bases and at J to 4 bases, leaving 5 bases not matched to a gene. CDR3 length equals 14 residues. In DNA form, the CDR3 reads TGTGCCAGCAGCTCGGACAGGGTGAGAGAGACCCAGTACTTC. It yields the protein CASSSDRVRETQYF.

The chain links TRBV19 to TRBJ2-1; no clear D gene. V was cut by 3 bases and J by 7 bases, with 10 bases left in between. This CDR3 comprises 13 residues. The germline V gene encodes CDR1 LNHDA and CDR2 SQIVND (reference sequence). CDR3 amino acids: CASSILPTNEQFF. The DNA of the CDR3 is TGTGCCAGTAGTATTTTGCCTACAAATGAGCAGTTCTTC.

The rearrangement links TRBV7-2 to TRBJ1-5; D uncertain. Looked up from germline, CDR1 is SGHTA and CDR2 is FQGNSA. This CDR3 region has 13 residues. Between the trimmed V and J ends, which lost 1 base and 5 bases, there was a span of 6 bases. The CDR3 loop is CASSLDPDQPQHF. The CDR3 DNA follows: TGTGCCAGCAGCTTAGATCCGGATCAGCCCCAGCATTTT.

The gene calls are TRBV25-1 and TRBJ2-5, with D unresolved. The germline V and J ends were trimmed by 0 bases and 1 base, with 9 bases remaining between them. This CDR3 is 15 amino acids long. Germline CDR1 reads MGHDK; CDR2 reads SYGVNS. CDR3 sequence: CASSEYGEPQETQYF. The DNA of the CDR3 is TGTGCCAGCAGTGAATACGGAGAACCCCAAGAGACCCAGTACTTC.

This clone was detected only once. J is TRBJ2-2 and V is TRBV7-6, with D possibly being TRBD1 (5 bases). The length of the CDR3 is 16 residues. The germline CDR1 and CDR2 sequences are SGHVS and FNYEAQ. V lost 1 base, J lost 0 bases, and 9 bases lay in between. The CDR3 region is CASSLEAGTNTGELFF. Written as DNA, the CDR3 is TGTGCCAGCAGCTTAGAAGCAGGGACGAACACCGGGGAGCTGTTTTTT.

V and J are TRBV5-1 and TRBJ1-1; 11 bases line up with TRBD1. The CDR3 is 15 amino acids. Germline-derived CDR1 and CDR2 are SGHRS and YFSETQ. V gave up 5 bases and J gave up 4 bases; unmatched junction bases: 7. The CDR3 is CASSPLGQGVTEAFF. The CDR3 nucleotides read TGCGCCAGCAGTCCCCTGGGACAGGGGGTCACTGAAGCTTTCTTT.

The chain is built from TRBV27 and TRBJ2-1, with TRBD1 matching 9 bases. The CDR3 loop spans 16 amino acids. V gave up 5 bases and J gave up 5 bases; unmatched junction bases: 10. CDR1 and CDR2 from the germline V gene are MNHEY and SMNVEV (reference sequence). The CDR3 DNA follows: TGTGCCAGCAGTCGCCCACAGGGGGCAAATAACAATGAGCAGTTCTTC. This gives the protein CASSRPQGANNNEQFF.

This clone has just a few counts. The chain combines TRBV7-9 with TRBJ2-1; TRBD2 is a possible D gene (6 bases). This CDR3 has 13 amino acids. Germline V CDR1 and CDR2: SEHNR, FQNEAQ (reference sequence). Trimming took 5 bases from V and 11 from J, leaving 16 bases between them. The CDR3 DNA reads as TGTGCCAGCAGCCCCCCCCTCGGGACTCAGCAGTTCTTC. It translates to CASSPPLGTQQFF.

The chain has TRBV18 and TRBJ1-2, with TRBD1 matching 7 bases. Germline-derived CDR1 and CDR2 are KGHSH and LQKENI. J was trimmed by 5 bases and V by 3 bases; bases with no gene match: 9. This CDR3 contains 15 residues. The CDR3 region is CASSPSGDRDYGYTF. The DNA of the CDR3 is TGTGCCAGCTCACCTTCCGGGGACAGAGATTATGGCTACACCTTC.

The chain uses TRBV7-2 and TRBJ2-7; 7 bases align to TRBD2. CDR3 length: 13 residues. Looked up from germline, CDR1 is SGHTA and CDR2 is FQGNSA. V dropped 4 bases and J dropped 4; count of bases not matched to a gene: 4. The CDR3 protein is CASSWRGSYEQYF. Here the CDR3 DNA reads TGTGCCAGCAGCTGGCGGGGGTCGTACGAGCAGTACTTC.

The chain links TRBV28 to TRBJ2-3; the D gene is possibly TRBD2 (6 bases). Germline loops: CDR1 MDHEN, CDR2 SYDVKM. The germline V and J ends were trimmed by 4 bases and 2 bases, with 10 bases remaining between them. The CDR3 has 14 amino acids. The CDR3 nucleotides are TGTGCCAGCAGTTCGGGACTGGCCACAGATACGCAGTATTTT. Its protein product is CASSSGLATDTQYF.

J is TRBJ2-5 and V is TRBV4-3; 13 bases agree with TRBD2. V was clipped by 1 base and J by 4 bases; unmatched bases: 9. CDR1 is LGHNA, CDR2 YSLEER, per germline. The CDR3 length is 18 residues. The CDR3 reads CASSQGQPRLAGGETQYF. In DNA, the CDR3 is TGCGCCAGCAGCCAAGGCCAACCTCGACTAGCGGGGGGAGAGACCCAGTACTTC.

Notes on this clone: An end of the junction does not agree with germline; a read error may underlie this. The chain uses TRBV7-6 and TRBJ2-7; 7 bases fit TRBD1. CDR3 length: 14 amino acids. The germline gives CDR1 SGHVS, CDR2 FNYEAQ. CDR3 in DNA: TGTGCCAGCAGCGTAGCAGGGGGTTCCTACGAGCAGTACTTC. Protein sequence: CASSVAGGSYEQYF.

This sequence joins TRBV7-9 and TRBJ1-1, with D unresolved. The CDR3 is made up of 14 amino acids. Trimming removed 5 bases from V and 5 bases from J, with 15 bases in between. Germline lookup yields CDR1 SEHNR and CDR2 FQNEAQ (reference sequence). Here the CDR3 DNA reads TGTGCCAGCAGCCCCCGGGTGGGTAATACTGAAGCTTTCTTT. Translated, it gives CASSPRVGNTEAFF. Using reference TRBV7-9 and TRBJ1-1 for the parts outside the CDR3, the full variable domain is DTGVSQNPRHKITKRGQNVTFRCDPISEHNRLYWYRQTLGQGPEFLTYFQNEAQLEKSRLLSDRFSAERPKGSFSTLEIQRTEQGDSAMYLCASSPRVGNTEAFFGQGTRLTVV.

The chain employs TRBV19 and TRBJ1-5; 7 bases fit TRBD1. From germline, CDR1 is LNHDA and CDR2 SQIVND (reference sequence). This CDR3 has 16 residues. The V segment lost 3 bases and the J segment 6 bases; nucleotides outside the gene matches: 11. The CDR3 protein is CASSIAAGDSRQPQHF. In DNA form, the CDR3 reads TGTGCCAGTAGTATCGCCGCGGGGGACAGTCGTCAGCCCCAGCATTTT.

The chain employs TRBV15 and TRBJ1-5; no firm D call. The V end was cut by 0 bases, the J end by 7 bases, with 7 bases between. The V gene's germline CDR1 is LNHNV and CDR2 YYDKDF (reference sequence). The CDR3 has 13 amino acids. Here the CDR3 reads CATSRDPPQPQHF. The CDR3 nucleotides read TGTGCCACCAGCAGAGATCCCCCACAGCCCCAGCATTTT.

This clone came up a few times. CDR3: CASSTGRGPYEQYF. The CDR3 DNA reads as TGTGCCAGCAGCACGGGACGCGGGCCCTACGAGCAGTACTTC. The chain joins TRBV13 to TRBJ2-7; the D call may be TRBD1 or TRBD2 (5 bases each). Germline V gives CDR1 PRHDT, CDR2 FYEKMQ (reference sequence). This CDR3 is 14 amino acids long. Between the trimmed V and J ends, which lost 5 bases and 2 bases, there was a span of 13 bases.

This clone occurred a few times. The V and J genes are TRBV9 and TRBJ2-1, with 11 bases fitting TRBD2. The CDR3 consists of 16 residues. Germline CDR1 and CDR2: SGDLS and YYNGEE. Unmatched junction bases numbered 9, after V lost 2 bases and J lost 8 bases. The DNA for the CDR3 is TGTGCCAGCAGCGTGGATAGCGGGGGGGTCGTGGATGAGCAGTTCTTC. Protein sequence: CASSVDSGGVVDEQFF.

This chain joins TRBV7-2 and TRBJ2-2; D is perhaps TRBD2 (5 bases). V lost 8 bases and J lost 3, with 16 bases in between. This CDR3 has 15 residues. Germline CDR1 is SGHTA and CDR2 is FQGNSA. CDR3 DNA: TGTGCCAGCCTCCGAGGGCATTGGGACACCGGGGAGCTGTTTTTT. It encodes CASLRGHWDTGELFF.

In its sample, this clone was seen a few times. This sequence joins TRBV15 and TRBJ1-6; tentatively, D is TRBD1 (5 bases). Germline V lookup: CDR1 LNHNV, CDR2 YYDKDF (reference sequence). The V gene lost 0 bases and the J gene lost 0 bases, with 15 bases spanning the gap. CDR3 length: 19 residues. The CDR3 here is CATSRDLQGRASYNSPLHF. CDR3 nucleotides: TGTGCCACCAGCAGAGATCTGCAGGGCCGGGCCTCCTATAATTCACCCCTCCACTTT. The full variable domain, completed using reference TRBV15 and TRBJ1-6, is DAMVIQNPRYQVTQFGKPVTLSCSQTLNHNVMYWYQQKSSQAPKLLFHYYDKDFNNEADTPDNFQSRRPNTSFCFLDIRSPGLGDTAMYLCATSRDLQGRASYNSPLHFGNGTRLTVT.

The rearrangement uses TRBV4-1 and TRBJ1-5, with no clear D. The CDR3 is 15 residues long. The V end was cut by 0 bases, the J end by 5 bases, with 11 bases between. Per the germline V gene, CDR1 is MGHRA and CDR2 is YSYEKL. The DNA of the CDR3 is TGCGCCAGCAGCCAAGATAGGGCTCACTATCAGCCCCAGCATTTT. Encoded protein: CASSQDRAHYQPQHF.

This rearrangement joins TRBV13 to TRBJ2-4; D gene uncertain. Deletions cut 8 bases from V and 5 bases from J, with 7 bases between. CDR1 is PRHDT, CDR2 FYEKMQ, per germline (reference sequence). The CDR3 sequence is 11 residues long. The CDR3: CASSDENIQYF. The CDR3 nucleotides read TGTGCCAGCTCCGATGAAAACATTCAGTACTTC.

CDR3 sequence: CASSVTRMGYTF. The CDR3 coding sequence is TGTGCCAGCAGTGTGACGCGTATGGGCTACACCTTC. The V and J genes are TRBV2 and TRBJ1-2; D unresolved. This CDR3 region has 12 residues. Trimming stripped 4 bases from V and 8 bases from J, with 11 bases between. The germline CDR1 and CDR2 sequences are SNHLY and FYNNEI.

The gene calls are TRBV7-2 and TRBJ2-1; the D gene is possibly TRBD1 (6 bases). CDR1 is SGHTA, CDR2 FQGNSA, per germline. Trimming pared 2 bases from V and 8 bases from J, leaving 16 bases between. This CDR3 is built from 15 residues. CDR3 sequence: CASSLQGRVTDEQFF. CDR3 DNA sequence: TGTGCCAGCAGCTTACAGGGGCGCGTGACGGATGAGCAGTTCTTC. Using reference TRBV7-2 and TRBJ2-1 for the parts outside the CDR3, the full variable domain is GAGVSQSPSNKVTEKGKDVELRCDPISGHTALYWYRQSLGQGLEFLIYFQGNSAPDKSGLPSDRFSAERTGGSVSTLTIQRTQQEDSAVYLCASSLQGRVTDEQFFGPGTRLTVL.